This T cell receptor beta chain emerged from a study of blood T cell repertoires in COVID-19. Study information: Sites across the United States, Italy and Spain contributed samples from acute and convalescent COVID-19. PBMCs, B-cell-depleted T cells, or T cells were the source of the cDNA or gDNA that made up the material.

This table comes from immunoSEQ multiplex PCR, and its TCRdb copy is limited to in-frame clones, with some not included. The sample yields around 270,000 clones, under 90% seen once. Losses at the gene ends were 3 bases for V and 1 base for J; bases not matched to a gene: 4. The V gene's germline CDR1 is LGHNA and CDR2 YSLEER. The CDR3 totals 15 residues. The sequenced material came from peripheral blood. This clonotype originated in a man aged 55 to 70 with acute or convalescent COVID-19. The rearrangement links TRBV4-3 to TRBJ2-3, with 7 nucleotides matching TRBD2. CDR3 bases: TGCGCCAGCAGCCAGAGAAGCGGGGGCACAGATACGCAGTATTTT. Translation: CASSQRSGGTDTQYF.